This T cell receptor (beta chain) appears in the sequencing data of a study of CD8 T cells in ankylosing spondylitis. Study conclusions and caveats: Disease-associated clonotypes exhibited CD8+ identity and were relatively infrequent in peripheral blood. Before this, some motif variants had been reported in reactive arthritis synovial fluid and blood.

Per the germline V gene, CDR1 is KGHDR and CDR2 is SFDVKD. Between the trimmed V and J ends, which lost 2 bases and 4 bases, there was a span of 9 bases. The CDR3 extends over 14 amino acids. This clonotype was observed many times. Its antigen is undetermined. One entry per CDR3 protein results from TCRdb running MiXCR on the 5' RACE reads. The sample yields 40,000 or so distinct CDR3 sequences, 10% seen once. The sample comprised blood, either unsorted or a sorted T cell fraction (not recorded which). V usage is TRBV24-1 and J usage is TRBJ2-3, with a weak D call TRBD2 (6 bases). The receptor comes from a male donor with ankylosing spondylitis or in good health (not recorded which). The CDR3 reads CATSDSTGADTQYF. CDR3 DNA: TGTGCCACCAGTGATTCAACGGGGGCAGATACGCAGTATTTT.